This is a list of T cell receptor beta chains from one sample in a study of T cell responses to AZD1222 COVID-19 vaccine. Data came from immunoSEQ multiplex PCR; TCRdb stores just in-frame clones and leaves some out. The sample records roughly 100,000 clones, about nine tenths being singletons. Sequences were derived from peripheral blood, sampled on day 0 of AZD1222 vaccination. The receptors were gathered from an adult in good health. CDR3s include the opening cysteine and the closing phenylalanine or tryptophan. D genes are given only for firm matches. Some rows have no size entry. The others give once, few or many, or a class for an expanded clone.

j_call v_call clone_size d_call cdr3_length cdr3_nt cdr3_aa
TRBJ2-7 TRBV5-1 NA NA 14 TGCGCCAGCAGCAAGGACAGTTCCTCCTACGAGCAGTACTTC CASSKDSSSYEQYF
TRBJ2-7 TRBV7-3 NA NA 14 TGTGCCAGCAGCTTTACAGGGCCGGGGAGCGAGCAGTACTTC CASSFTGPGSEQYF
TRBJ1-5 TRBV5-1 NA NA 14 TGCGCCAGCAGCTTGGACTATAGCAATCAGCCCCAGCATTTT CASSLDYSNQPQHF
TRBJ2-4 TRBV12-5 NA NA 14 TGTGCTAGTGGTTCCCCTGCGGACAGCAACATTCAGTACTTC CASGSPADSNIQYF
TRBJ1-2 TRBV6-6 NA NA 15 TGTGCCAGCAGTTACTCGGGGGTTGAGGACTATGGCTACACCTTC CASSYSGVEDYGYTF
TRBJ1-3 TRBV19 NA NA 15 TGTGCCAGTAGTATAGTTTCCGGCTCTGGAAACACCATATATTTT CASSIVSGSGNTIYF
TRBJ2-3 TRBV11-2 NA NA 13 TGTGCCAGCAGCTTTAAACGGAGCGGCCCGCAGTATTTT CASSFKRSGPQYF
TRBJ2-5 TRBV30 NA NA 15 TGTGCCTGGAGCGCCTACGGAGGGTCCGATGAGACCCAGTACTTC CAWSAYGGSDETQYF
TRBJ1-2 TRBV6-5 NA NA 13 TGTGCCAGCAGCCCAGGACGGACCTATGGCTACACCTTC CASSPGRTYGYTF
TRBJ1-5 TRBV19 NA NA 15 TGTGCCAGTAGTATGGAACAGGGTGTGTGGCAGCCCCAGCATTTT CASSMEQGVWQPQHF
TRBJ1-6 TRBV7-2 NA NA 14 TGTGCCAGCAGCTTAACAACCTATAATTCACCCCTCCACTTT CASSLTTYNSPLHF
TRBJ1-5 TRBV21-1 NA NA 15 TGTGCCAGCAGCAAAGGAGACATTAGCAATCAGCCCCAGCATTTT CASSKGDISNQPQHF
TRBJ2-5 TRBV29-1 NA TRBD1 14 TGCAGCGTTGTGGGACAGGGCCAACAAGAGACCCAGTACTTC CSVVGQGQQETQYF
TRBJ1-4 TRBV5-1 NA NA 13 TGCGCCAGCAGCTTCGGACAGAGGGAAAAACTGTTTTTT CASSFGQREKLFF
TRBJ2-3 TRBV5-1 few NA 13 TGCGCCAGCAGCTCGCAGGGTACAGATACGCAGTATTTT CASSSQGTDTQYF
TRBJ1-5 TRBV4-1 NA TRBD1 15 TGCGCCAGCAGCCTCAGGGGGAATAGCAATCAGCCCCAGCATTTT CASSLRGNSNQPQHF
TRBJ1-6 TRBV6-1 NA NA 16 TGTGCCAGCAGTGAACCCCGACAGGTGGGTTATTCACCCCTCCACTTT CASSEPRQVGYSPLHF
TRBJ1-2 TRBV2 once NA 14 TGTGCCAGCAGTGTAGGGCAATCTGGCTATGGCTACACCTTC CASSVGQSGYGYTF
TRBJ1-1 TRBV3-1/TRBV3-2 once TRBD1 17 TGTGCCAGCAGCCCTGAAGGGCCAGGGGGGGCGGGCACTGAAGCTTTCTTT CASSPEGPGGAGTEAFF
TRBJ1-2 TRBV6-5 NA TRBD1 13 TGTGCCAGCGCCGGGACAGGGGAGTCGGGCTACACCTTC CASAGTGESGYTF
TRBJ2-7 TRBV28 NA NA 12 TGTGCCAGCAGTTTGGGAAACTACGAGCAGTACTTC CASSLGNYEQYF
TRBJ2-5 TRBV5-1 NA NA 14 TGCGCCAGCAGCTCGCTCCTAGTCGACGAGACCCAGTACTTC CASSSLLVDETQYF
TRBJ2-2 TRBV5-1 once NA 14 TGCGCCAGCAGCCCACCCACGAACACCGGGGAGCTGTTTTTT CASSPPTNTGELFF
TRBJ1-1 TRBV7-8 NA TRBD1 16 TGTGCCAGCAGCTTAGTTAGGACAGGGGTGATCACTGAAGCTTTCTTT CASSLVRTGVITEAFF
TRBJ2-7 TRBV5-4 NA TRBD1 15 TGTGCCAGCAGCTTGTGGCAGGGGGCCGTTTACGAGCAGTACTTC CASSLWQGAVYEQYF
TRBJ2-5 TRBV6-1 once NA 19 TGTGCCAGCAGTGGACTAGTGGGGGGGCCGGTGATGCCTCCAGAGACCCAGTACTTC CASSGLVGGPVMPPETQYF
TRBJ1-2 TRBV6-1 NA NA 13 TGTGCCAGCAGTGAGGCGGACCTCTATGGCTACACCTTC CASSEADLYGYTF
TRBJ2-2 TRBV6-5 NA TRBD2 15 TGTGCCATCGGAATAGTGGGGGGGGGCACCGGGGAGCTGTTTTTT CAIGIVGGGTGELFF
TRBJ2-1 TRBV19 few NA 13 TGTGCCAGTAGTACAGGGGTGGCCAATGAGCAGTTCTTC CASSTGVANEQFF
TRBJ2-4 TRBV4-1 NA NA 14 TGCGCCAGCAGCCAAGGAGGAGCCAAAAACATTCAGTACTTC CASSQGGAKNIQYF
TRBJ1-1 TRBV30 NA NA 11 TGTGCCTGGACTGCCTACACTGAAGCTTTCTTT CAWTAYTEAFF
TRBJ1-1 TRBV10-1 NA TRBD1 14 TGCGCCAGCAGTGGGGACAGGTCGAACACTGAAGCTTTCTTT CASSGDRSNTEAFF
TRBJ2-3 TRBV29-1 NA TRBD1 14 TGCAGCGCACAGGGGGCTTCTAGCACAGATACGCAGTATTTT CSAQGASSTDTQYF
TRBJ2-7 TRBV19 NA TRBD2 15 TGTGCCAGTAGCGCCCGACTAGCGGTTACCTACGAGCAGTACTTC CASSARLAVTYEQYF
TRBJ1-1 TRBV6-5 NA NA 13 TGTGCCAGCAGTTGGGGGGTTGGCACTGAAGCTTTCTTT CASSWGVGTEAFF
TRBJ2-1 TRBV11-3 once TRBD2 17 TGTGCCAGCAGCTGGGGACTAGTGGGGGGACCCTACAATGAGCAGTTCTTC CASSWGLVGGPYNEQFF
TRBJ2-1 TRBV6-5 once NA 14 TGTGCCAGCAGTTACCTCCGATCAATTAGTGAGCAGTTCTTC CASSYLRSISEQFF
TRBJ1-5 TRBV2 once NA 13 TGTGCCAGCCGTGGACAGACATATCAGCCCCAGCATTTT CASRGQTYQPQHF
TRBJ1-6 TRBV19 NA NA 15 TGTGCCAGTAGTATAGCAGGGGAAATCTGGTCACCCCTCCACTTT CASSIAGEIWSPLHF
TRBJ2-7 TRBV4-1 NA NA 14 TGCGCCAGCAGCCAAGTGGGAGTGAACTACGAGCAGTACTTC CASSQVGVNYEQYF
TRBJ1-4 TRBV19 NA NA 16 TGTGCCAGTAGCATGCAGGGAATTGGCCTTGGTGAAAAACTGTTTTTT CASSMQGIGLGEKLFF
TRBJ2-1 TRBV6-5 NA NA 14 TGTGCCAGCAGACTAGTGGAGGGCCCGAATGAGCAGTTCTTC CASRLVEGPNEQFF
TRBJ1-3 TRBV6-6 NA TRBD1 17 TGTGCCAGCAGTCGGGGACAGGGGGGACCCTCTGGAAACACCATATATTTT CASSRGQGGPSGNTIYF
TRBJ1-4 TRBV18 NA NA 14 TGTGCCAGCTCTCCGGGAGATATATATGAAAAACTGTTTTTT CASSPGDIYEKLFF
TRBJ1-1 TRBV9 NA NA 14 TGTGCCAGCAGCGTAGCTTTGGACTACACTGAAGCTTTCTTT CASSVALDYTEAFF
TRBJ2-7 TRBV18 NA NA 13 TGTGCCAGCTCGCCGTCACAGGTTTACGAGCAGTACTTC CASSPSQVYEQYF
TRBJ2-1 TRBV7-8 NA NA 10 TGTGCCAGCGCTCACAATGAGCAGTTCTTC CASAHNEQFF
TRBJ2-7 TRBV5-1 few TRBD1 17 TGCGCCAGCAGCTTGCTCGGACAGGTATCGAGCTCCTACGAGCAGTACTTC CASSLLGQVSSSYEQYF